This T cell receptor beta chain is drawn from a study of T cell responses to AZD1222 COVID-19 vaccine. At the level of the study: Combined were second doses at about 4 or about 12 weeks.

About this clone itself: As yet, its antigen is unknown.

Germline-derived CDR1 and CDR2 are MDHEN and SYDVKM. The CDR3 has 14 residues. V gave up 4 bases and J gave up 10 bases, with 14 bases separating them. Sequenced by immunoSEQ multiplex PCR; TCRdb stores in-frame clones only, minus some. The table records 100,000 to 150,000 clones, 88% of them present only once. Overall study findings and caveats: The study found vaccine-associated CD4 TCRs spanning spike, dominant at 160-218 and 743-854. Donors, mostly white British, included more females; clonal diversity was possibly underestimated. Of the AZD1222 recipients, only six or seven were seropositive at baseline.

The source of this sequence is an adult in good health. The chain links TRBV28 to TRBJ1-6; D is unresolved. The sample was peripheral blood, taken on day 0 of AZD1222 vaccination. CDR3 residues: CASSSVIIGSPLHF. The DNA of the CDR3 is TGTGCCAGCAGTTCAGTCATTATCGGATCACCCCTCCACTTT.